This is a list of T cell receptor beta chains from one sample in a study of Ad26.COV2.S vaccination and SARS-CoV-2 variants. The data were produced by immunoSEQ multiplex PCR, yet TCRdb's version contains in-frame clones alone and is incomplete. This table holds roughly 420,000 clones, approximately 92% found once. The sample consisted of peripheral blood, taken in a trial of Ad26.COV2.S vaccine versus placebo. These receptor sequences come from a person aged 18 to 65 who received the Ad26.COV2.S COVID-19 vaccine or a placebo. Each CDR3 is given with its conserved first and last residue. A D gene is named only where the DNA matches it firmly. Clone size is not always given. Where it is, it says once, few, many or a class for expanded clones.

abundance	v_gene	j_gene	d_gene	CDR3aa	CDR3nt
once	TRBV10-3	TRBJ2-6	NA	CAISELRESSRSGANVLTF	TGTGCCATCAGTGAGTTAAGGGAGAGTTCGCGATCTGGGGCCAACGTCCTGACTTTC
NA	TRBV7-2	TRBJ2-3	TRBD2	CASSLIAGAPDTQYF	TGTGCCAGCAGCCTTATAGCGGGAGCGCCAGATACGCAGTATTTT
NA	TRBV27	TRBJ2-1	NA	CASSDVSYNEQFF	TGTGCCAGCTCGGACGTCTCCTACAATGAGCAGTTCTTC
NA	TRBV7-2	TRBJ2-3	TRBD2	CASSLASLAGEYTQYF	TGTGCCAGCAGCTTAGCTTCTCTCGCGGGGGAGTATACGCAGTATTTT
few	TRBV5-1	TRBJ2-5	NA	CASSLTRFASAQYF	TGCGCCAGCAGCTTGACCCGGTTTGCCTCGGCCCAGTACTTC
NA	TRBV6-5	TRBJ1-2	NA	CASSSQGSTYGYTF	TGTGCCAGCAGTTCGCAGGGTTCGACCTATGGCTACACCTTC
NA	TRBV4-3	TRBJ1-1	NA	CASSQDPRGVTEAFF	TGCGCCAGCAGCCAAGATCCTCGAGGGGTTACTGAAGCTTTCTTT
few	TRBV6-5	TRBJ2-1	NA	CASSSHFYNEQFF	TGTGCCAGCAGTTCCCATTTCTACAATGAGCAGTTCTTC
NA	TRBV7-9	TRBJ1-1	TRBD1	CASRGTGTNTEAFF	TGTGCCAGCAGGGGGACAGGGACGAACACTGAAGCTTTCTTT
NA	TRBV27	TRBJ2-3	NA	CASSINRGTDTQYF	TGTGCCAGCAGTATTAATAGGGGCACAGATACGCAGTATTTT
NA	TRBV30	TRBJ2-1	NA	CAWSGNEQFF	TGTGCCTGGAGTGGGAATGAGCAGTTCTTC
NA	TRBV4-1	TRBJ2-7	NA	CASSQRTGTSYEQYF	TGCGCCAGCAGCCAAAGGACGGGAACCTCCTACGAGCAGTACTTC
NA	TRBV11-2	TRBJ1-1	NA	CASRRVGGRNTEAFF	TGTGCCAGCAGACGGGTAGGAGGTCGGAACACTGAAGCTTTCTTT
NA	TRBV7-9	TRBJ2-1	TRBD1	CASSAPSGGDNEQFF	TGTGCCAGCAGCGCGCCCTCAGGGGGAGACAATGAGCAGTTCTTC
once	TRBV4-2	TRBJ2-5	NA	CASSQRGVPQETQYF	TGTGCCAGCAGCCAAAGGGGGGTCCCTCAAGAGACCCAGTACTTC
once	TRBV12-3/TRBV12-4	TRBJ2-1	NA	CASGPFSYNEQFF	TGTGCCAGCGGGCCCTTCTCCTACAATGAGCAGTTCTTC
once	TRBV3-1/TRBV3-2	TRBJ1-1	NA	CASSQDQGWNTEAFF	TGTGCCAGCAGCCAAGATCAGGGCTGGAACACTGAAGCTTTCTTT
NA	TRBV7-2	TRBJ1-2	TRBD1	CASSLSAGGNYGYTF	TGTGCCAGCAGCTTATCAGCAGGGGGCAACTATGGCTACACCTTC
once	TRBV14	TRBJ2-7	NA	CASSGTGDYEQYF	TGTGCCAGCAGCGGTACCGGGGACTACGAGCAGTACTTC
NA	TRBV19	TRBJ2-7	NA	CASSQGESYEQYF	TGTGCCAGTAGTCAGGGAGAATCCTACGAGCAGTACTTC
NA	TRBV30	TRBJ2-5	TRBD1	CAWSPDRGKETQYF	TGTGCCTGGAGTCCAGACAGGGGAAAAGAGACCCAGTACTTC
NA	TRBV2	TRBJ2-2	TRBD2	CASSLTSGRPNTGELFF	TGTGCCAGCAGTTTGACTAGCGGGAGGCCCAACACCGGGGAGCTGTTTTTT
once	TRBV6-1	TRBJ1-2	NA	CASSEASGRYGYTF	TGTGCCAGCAGTGAAGCTTCTGGTCGCTATGGCTACACCTTC
NA	TRBV6-2/TRBV6-3	TRBJ2-4	NA	CASSGDSARALAKNIQYF	TGTGCCAGCAGTGGGGACTCCGCCCGCGCATTAGCCAAAAACATTCAGTACTTC
NA	TRBV28	TRBJ2-2	NA	CASSYFFQYTGELFF	TGTGCCAGCAGTTACTTCTTCCAGTACACCGGGGAGCTGTTTTTT
NA	TRBV2	TRBJ2-1	NA	CASQTPGRYNEQFF	TGTGCCAGCCAAACCCCAGGGCGTTACAATGAGCAGTTCTTC
NA	TRBV19	TRBJ1-5	NA	CASRGQLNQPQHF	TGTGCCAGTAGAGGGCAGCTCAATCAGCCCCAGCATTTT
NA	TRBV5-1	TRBJ2-7	NA	CASSTVRGPSEQYF	TGCGCCAGCAGCACCGTTCGGGGCCCCTCGGAGCAGTACTTC
NA	TRBV7-9	TRBJ1-1	TRBD1	CASSLLQGDTEAFF	TGTGCCAGCAGCTTACTTCAGGGGGACACTGAAGCTTTCTTT
NA	TRBV12-3/TRBV12-4	TRBJ1-5	NA	CASTFRWGQPQHF	TGTGCCAGCACTTTCAGATGGGGTCAGCCCCAGCATTTT
NA	TRBV13	TRBJ2-5	TRBD2	CATSRLAGGQTQYF	TGTGCCACCTCGCGACTAGCGGGAGGGCAGACCCAGTACTTC
once	TRBV5-6	TRBJ2-1	NA	CASSLGDTFSSYNEQFF	TGTGCCAGCAGCTTGGGGGACACATTTAGCTCCTACAATGAGCAGTTCTTC
NA	TRBV7-9	TRBJ1-2	NA	CASSLGGAMGGYTF	TGTGCCAGCAGCTTAGGAGGGGCTATGGGGGGCTACACCTTC
NA	TRBV5-4	TRBJ1-4	NA	CASSLSNEKLFF	TGTGCCAGCAGCTTATCTAATGAAAAACTGTTTTTT
NA	TRBV28	TRBJ2-7	TRBD1	CASTNRGQGAEQYF	TGTGCCAGCACCAATCGGGGACAGGGGGCCGAGCAGTACTTC
NA	TRBV6-5	TRBJ2-7	TRBD2	CASSQPGLADEQYF	TGTGCCAGCAGTCAACCGGGACTAGCAGACGAGCAGTACTTC
NA	TRBV30	TRBJ2-1	TRBD2	CAWSVLAGVTTSYNEQFF	TGTGCCTGGAGTGTACTGGCGGGGGTAACCACCTCCTACAATGAGCAGTTCTTC
NA	TRBV28	TRBJ1-4	NA	CASSFGQWIEKLFF	TGTGCCAGCAGTTTTGGACAGTGGATTGAAAAACTGTTTTTT
NA	TRBV19	TRBJ2-3	TRBD1	CATQPSVGQDYTDTQYF	TGTGCCACCCAACCCTCGGTCGGACAGGATTACACAGATACGCAGTATTTT
NA	TRBV6-4	TRBJ1-6	NA	CASSPTLQEPPLHF	TGTGCCAGCAGTCCTACCCTACAGGAACCACCCCTCCACTTT
NA	TRBV6-5	TRBJ1-4	TRBD1	CASRTGTQDEKLFF	TGTGCCAGCAGGACAGGGACACAGGACGAAAAACTGTTTTTT
once	TRBV6-5	TRBJ1-4	NA	CASSYYGSGSEKLFF	TGTGCCAGCAGTTACTACGGGTCCGGGTCGGAGAAACTGTTTTTT
NA	TRBV4-3	TRBJ1-5	TRBD1	CASSQETYRGLGNQPQHF	TGCGCCAGCAGCCAAGAGACGTACAGGGGGCTGGGAAATCAGCCCCAGCATTTT
NA	TRBV3-1/TRBV3-2	TRBJ1-1	NA	CASSHLQGKGTEAFF	TGTGCCAGCAGCCACCTACAGGGTAAGGGGACTGAAGCTTTCTTT
NA	TRBV4-3	TRBJ2-7	NA	CASSQTRAGRNEQYF	TGCGCCAGCAGCCAAACCCGGGCGGGGAGGAACGAGCAGTACTTC
NA	TRBV11-3	TRBJ2-3	NA	CASSLQGSTDTQYF	TGTGCCAGCAGCTTGCAGGGGAGCACAGATACGCAGTATTTT
NA	TRBV27	TRBJ1-6	NA	CASTTPGFNSPLHF	TGTGCCAGCACAACCCCGGGGTTTAATTCACCCCTCCACTTT
once	TRBV9	TRBJ2-1	TRBD1	CASSPGQVDNEQFF	TGTGCCAGCAGCCCGGGACAGGTCGACAATGAGCAGTTCTTC
NA	TRBV18	TRBJ2-1	NA	CASSPPQGAGNNEQFF	TGTGCCAGCTCACCACCTCAAGGGGCAGGGAACAATGAGCAGTTCTTC
NA	TRBV7-2	TRBJ1-1	NA	CASSLPGDYTEAFF	TGTGCCAGCAGCTTACCCGGGGACTACACTGAAGCTTTCTTT
NA	TRBV7-3	TRBJ2-1	NA	CASSLRAGPGEQFF	TGTGCCAGCAGCTTGCGGGCTGGCCCGGGGGAGCAGTTCTTC
NA	TRBV7-9	TRBJ1-5	NA	CASSLDLVYQPQHF	TGTGCCAGCAGCTTAGACCTGGTCTATCAGCCCCAGCATTTT